Listed here is a single TCR beta chain. The sample originates from a study of identical twins. CDR3 size: 13 residues. The V gene end was trimmed by 6 bases and the J gene end by 4 bases; junction bases not matched to a gene: 4. Germline V lookup: CDR1 SEHNR, CDR2 FQNEAQ (reference sequence). Using its own MiXCR run on the 5' RACE reads, TCRdb lists one record per CDR3 protein. This sample has some 760,000 distinct CDR3 sequences; 15% to 20% occur once, and the top ten carry under 15%. The data also belong to a second study, concerning T cells expressing NK-cell markers. This second study notes: The TCR beta repertoires originated in sorted CD3+CD56+NKG2C+, CD3+CD56+NKG2C- and CD3+CD56-NKG2C+ T cells. In four donors, dominant clonotypes made up about 25-60.1% of CD3+CD56-NKG2C+ cells.

The sequence came from a young woman in good health. The chain is built from TRBV7-9 and TRBJ1-1, with 8 positions matching TRBD1. Sequencing used PBMCs. The CDR3 bases are TGTGCCAGCAGACCGGACAGGGCCACTGAAGCTTTCTTT. Amino acid sequence: CASRPDRATEAFF.